This T cell receptor beta chain was obtained from a study of breast tumors, draining lymph nodes, adjacent tissues. Study-wide results and caveats: Tumors had less TCR diversity than lymph nodes, more than nontumor tissue. Luminal-like breast cancer showed significantly higher tumor–nontumor repertoire similarity than basal-like. The data were judged consistent with most tumor T cells coming from lymph node and expanding in tumor. Data only fit, rather than demonstrated, lymph node origin of most tumor T cells.

Germline V gene sequence: CDR1 SGHAT, CDR2 FQNNGV. V lost 0 bases and J lost 2, with 10 bases in between. CDR3 length: 15 amino acids. This clonotype was seen repeatedly, ten times or more. Its antigen is not known. TCRdb independently ran MiXCR on the multiplex PCR reads; one entry per CDR3 protein. The sample lists more than 50,000 distinct CDR3 sequences, less than 60% seen once, with 15% to 20% in the top ten. The gene calls are TRBV11-2 and TRBJ2-5; no definite D call. The source material was breast tumor tissue. This clonotype was obtained from a female donor with breast cancer. Some clones in this sample may be carry-over from other donors' samples. The CDR3, as DNA: TGTGCCAGCAGCTTAGATCGGTCAGTACAAGAGACCCAGTACTTC. Translating it yields CASSLDRSVQETQYF.